One sample yielded the 30 T cell receptor beta chains listed below, sequenced in a study of identical twins. MiXCR was run by TCRdb on the 5' RACE reads, yielding one entry per CDR3 protein. The sample includes 1.5 million to 2 million distinct CDR3 sequences, 25% to 35% of them seen just once. Sample: cord blood. Every receptor here comes from a newborn girl in good health.

Of note for this clonotype: Mismatch with germline at one junction end may stem from a read error. V gene TRBV5-1 combines with J gene TRBJ2-7, with TRBD2 matching over 10 bases. Germline CDR1 reads SGHRS; CDR2 reads YFSETQ. The CDR3 covers 14 residues. This CDR3 is CAGSSASGGYEQYF. As DNA, the CDR3 is TGCGCCGGCAGCTCAGCTAGCGGGGGCTACGAGCAGTACTTC.

The V gene is TRBV13, the J gene TRBJ2-3; D not certain. This CDR3 has 16 amino acids. Trimming stripped 3 bases from V and 0 bases from J, with 13 bases between. The germline CDR1 and CDR2 sequences are PRHDT and FYEKMQ (reference sequence). The CDR3 protein is CASSLALISSTDTQYF. In nucleotides, the CDR3 is TGTGCCAGCAGCTTGGCCCTAATTTCTAGCACAGATACGCAGTATTTT.

This chain connects TRBV5-1 to TRBJ1-2; 10 bases agree with TRBD1. J was trimmed by 4 bases and V by 0 bases; bases with no gene match: 9. Germline CDR1 SGHRS, CDR2 YFSETQ. CDR3 length: 17 amino acids. CDR3 nucleotide sequence: TGCGCCAGCAGCTTGGTAACGGGACAGGGGTTCTTCTATGGCTACACCTTC. Translating gives CASSLVTGQGFFYGYTF.

This clonotype appeared many times. In nucleotides, the CDR3 is TGTGCCAGCAGTTTAGCGGCGGCGGGTAATGAAAAACTGTTTTTT. It encodes CASSLAAAGNEKLFF. The chain couples TRBV12-3 or TRBV12-4 to TRBJ1-4; D uncertain. The CDR3 is made up of 15 amino acids. V shed 0 bases and J shed 4 bases, with 9 bases lying between them.

The V gene is TRBV6-5, the J gene TRBJ1-2, with D uncertain. The germline V and J ends were trimmed by 0 bases and 3 bases, with 20 bases remaining between them. This CDR3 comprises 18 residues. Germline CDR1 reads MNHEY; CDR2 reads SVGAGI. In nucleotides, the CDR3 is TGTGCCAGCAGTTACTCGAGGAGAAAAATGTTTAGAGACTATGGCTACACCTTC. It is translated as CASSYSRRKMFRDYGYTF.

V gene TRBV29-1 combines with J gene TRBJ2-4; 13 bases line up with TRBD2. The junction had 6 bases not matched to a gene; V was cut back by 6 bases and J by 7 bases. The CDR3 spans 14 residues. Germline V gene sequence: CDR1 SQVTM, CDR2 ANQGSEA. This chain's CDR3 is CSVPLAGGQNIQYF. The CDR3 nucleotides read TGCAGCGTCCCACTAGCGGGGGGGCAGAACATTCAGTACTTC.

V is TRBV5-1 and J is TRBJ1-1; 8 nucleotides align to TRBD1. CDR3 length: 14 amino acids. V trimming: 1 base; J trimming: 4 bases; junction bases outside the gene matches: 3. Germline CDR1 SGHRS, CDR2 YFSETQ. The CDR3: CASSLWTGSTEAFF. For the CDR3, the DNA is TGCGCCAGCAGCTTGTGGACAGGGAGCACTGAAGCTTTCTTT.

This sequence joins TRBV7-2 and TRBJ2-5, with unresolved D. Matching the DNA end better, TRBJ2-7 makes the J call doubtful. This CDR3 is built from 16 residues. Germline-derived CDR1 and CDR2 are SGHTA and FQGNSA. The CDR3 coding sequence is TGTGCCAGCAGCTTATTCCCCTCCAGACTTACCTACGAGCAGTACTTC. Translation: CASSLFPSRLTYEQYF.

About this clonotype: It is likely a read error, because the conserved phenylalanine at the end of the CDR3 is missing. The chain links TRBV7-9 to TRBJ1-2, with 8 nucleotides matching TRBD1. This CDR3 region has 15 residues. V lost 3 bases to trimming and J lost 4 bases; unmatched junction nucleotides: 7. Germline lookup yields CDR1 SEHNR and CDR2 FQNEAQ (reference sequence). The CDR3 DNA follows: TGTGCCAGCAGCTTTGTTACAGGGGGAGGCTATGGCTACACCGTC. Translation gives CASSFVTGGGYGYTV.

This clonotype appeared once. The rearrangement links TRBV7-9 to TRBJ1-6; 7 bases fit TRBD1. J was trimmed by 8 bases and V by 5 bases; bases with no gene match: 12. CDR1 is SEHNR, CDR2 FQNEAQ, per germline (reference sequence). The length of the CDR3 is 16 residues. The CDR3 region is CASSPTAGTDHSPLHF. In DNA form, the CDR3 reads TGTGCCAGCAGCCCGACAGCCGGGACAGACCATTCACCCCTCCACTTT.

This clonotype was recorded a few times. The J gene is TRBJ2-1, the V gene TRBV20-1; D not resolved. There are 11 residues in the CDR3. Per germline, CDR1 DFQATT and CDR2 SNEGSKA (reference sequence). V was shortened by 6 bases and J by 6 bases, with 9 bases between the two germline ends. This chain's CDR3 is CSALDRNEQFF. CDR3 DNA sequence: TGCAGTGCCCTCGACCGCAATGAGCAGTTCTTC.

This chain connects TRBV12-3 or TRBV12-4 to TRBJ1-2; D possibly corresponds to TRBD1 (6 bases). The CDR3 sequence is 14 residues long. Trimming took off 3 bases at V and 2 bases at J, with 10 bases between the two ends. CDR3 nucleotides: TGTGCCAGCAGTTTCGGACAGTGCAACTATGGCTACACCTTC. Its protein product is CASSFGQCNYGYTF.

This clonotype appeared many times. The V gene is TRBV6-6, the J gene TRBJ2-1; D gene ambiguous. The CDR3 has 12 residues. V was cut by 2 bases and J by 10 bases, with 9 bases left in between. Germline lookup yields CDR1 MNHNY and CDR2 SVGAGI (reference sequence). CDR3 DNA: TGTGCCAGCAGTTACCAGAGCGTAGAGCAGTTCTTC. As protein: CASSYQSVEQFF.

The V gene is TRBV20-1, the J gene TRBJ1-5; 7 bases match TRBD1. With 4 bases clipped from V and 2 bases from J, the junction kept 5 bases outside the gene matches. The germline V gene encodes CDR1 DFQATT and CDR2 SNEGSKA (reference sequence). This CDR3 comprises 14 residues. The CDR3 reads CSAMNGQGNQPQHF. In DNA form, the CDR3 reads TGCAGTGCTATGAATGGACAGGGCAATCAGCCCCAGCATTTT.

The V gene is TRBV24-1, the J gene TRBJ1-2; TRBD1 matches 8 bases. Per germline, CDR1 KGHDR and CDR2 SFDVKD. Germline trimming cut 9 bases from V and 4 bases from J; bases unmatched to any gene: 6. The CDR3 covers 13 residues. For the CDR3, the DNA is TGTGCCACCGAGGACAGGGCCCCCTATGGCTACACCTTC. Translated: CATEDRAPYGYTF.

This clonotype was seen a few times. The V gene is TRBV25-1, the J gene TRBJ2-3; 12 bases match TRBD2. This CDR3 region has 17 residues. With V trimmed by 3 bases and J by 2 bases, 6 bases remained unmatched. The germline gives CDR1 MGHDK, CDR2 SYGVNS. CDR3 nucleotide sequence: TGTGCCAGCAGTGATTTACTAGCGGGGGGAAACACAGATACGCAGTATTTT. Translating gives CASSDLLAGGNTDTQYF.

This clonotype was counted many times. The genes are TRBV7-2 and TRBJ2-1; 9 bases are a match to TRBD2. The germline V gene encodes CDR1 SGHTA and CDR2 FQGNSA. This CDR3 has 16 residues. Trimming at V came to 0 bases and at J to 6 bases, leaving 6 bases not matched to a gene. The CDR3 is CASSLAKTSGPNEQFF. CDR3 sequence (DNA): TGTGCCAGCAGCTTAGCGAAGACTAGCGGTCCCAATGAGCAGTTCTTC. The full variable domain, completed using reference TRBV7-2 and TRBJ2-1, is GAGVSQSPSNKVTEKGKDVELRCDPISGHTALYWYRQSLGQGLEFLIYFQGNSAPDKSGLPSDRFSAERTGGSVSTLTIQRTQQEDSAVYLCASSLAKTSGPNEQFFGPGTRLTVL.

Only a few counts were recorded for this clonotype. Compared with germline, one end of the junction differs, possibly owing to a read error. V and J are TRBV10-3 and TRBJ2-2, with 7 bases lining up with TRBD2. Germline-derived CDR1 and CDR2 are ENHRY and SYGVKD. This CDR3 contains 13 residues. The CDR3: CAVSGTNTGGLFF. CDR3 nucleotides: TGTGCCGTAAGCGGGACGAACACCGGGGGGCTGTTTTTT.

The J gene is TRBJ1-2, the V gene TRBV18; perhaps TRBD1 as D (5 bases). V was clipped by 1 base and J by 0 bases, with 9 bases between them. Per germline, CDR1 KGHSH and CDR2 LQKENI. The CDR3 is made up of 15 amino acids. The CDR3 nucleotides are TGTGCCAGCTCACCACGGACACCCCCTAACTATGGCTACACCTTC. Translation: CASSPRTPPNYGYTF.

Notes on this clonotype: A much larger clone differs from this one at a single base, so this may be a read error. V is TRBV4-1 and J is TRBJ1-2; tentatively, D is TRBD1 (6 bases). V was pared by 6 bases and J by 5 bases, with 31 bases between. The CDR3 length is 19 residues. From germline, CDR1 is MGHRA and CDR2 YSYEKL. The CDR3 coding sequence is TGCGCCAGCAGTTTAATCCGGGCCCAGGGGAAAGCGCTTCCTTATGGCTACACCTTC. This gives the protein CASSLIRAQGKALPYGYTF.

The rearrangement uses TRBV20-1 and TRBJ1-5; D is unclear. Germline CDR1 reads DFQATT; CDR2 reads SNEGSKA (reference sequence). The CDR3 has 15 residues. V was trimmed by 3 bases and J by 2 bases, leaving 14 bases between them. CDR3 DNA sequence: TGCAGTGCTAGGTCGGGTTCACGGGGCAATCAGCCCCAGCATTTT. It specifies CSARSGSRGNQPQHF.

CDR3 protein: CASSQSAQGGYGYTF. CDR3 in DNA: TGTGCCAGCAGCCAATCAGCACAGGGTGGCTATGGCTACACCTTC. The chain carries TRBV16 and TRBJ1-2; maybe TRBD1 (6 bases). The V gene lost 0 bases and the J gene lost 4 bases, with 12 bases spanning the gap. This CDR3 comprises 15 residues. Per the germline V gene, CDR1 is KGHSY and CDR2 is FQNENV.

Comments on this clonotype: At one end the junction does not follow the germline gene, possibly because of a read error. The chain joins TRBV4-2 to TRBJ1-6, with D perhaps matching TRBD1 (6 bases). Germline assignment: CDR1 LGHNA and CDR2 YNFKEQ. The CDR3 loop spans 15 amino acids. The CDR3 bases are TGTGTCAGCAGCCAAGACCCAGGGGAACATTCACCCCTCCACTTT. It encodes CVSSQDPGEHSPLHF.

The gene calls are TRBV2 and TRBJ2-1; 7 bases align to TRBD1. The CDR3 extends over 13 amino acids. V lost 5 bases to trimming and J lost 9 bases; unmatched junction nucleotides: 7. Per germline, CDR1 SNHLY and CDR2 FYNNEI. As DNA, the CDR3 is TGTGCCAGCAGTTTACAGGGGCAGGGTGAGCAGTTCTTC. Translation gives CASSLQGQGEQFF.

The rearrangement joins TRBV2 to TRBJ2-5; D ambiguous. The CDR3 totals 11 residues. The germline V gene encodes CDR1 SNHLY and CDR2 FYNNEI. Deletions cut 1 base from V and 12 bases from J, with 9 bases between. The CDR3 DNA is TGTGCCAGCAGTGAAGTCAGCAGCAAGTACTTC. Its protein is CASSEVSSKYF.

The genes are TRBV12-3 or TRBV12-4 and TRBJ1-1; TRBD1 matches 7 bases. The CDR3 covers 15 residues. Trimming at V came to 3 bases and at J to 5 bases, leaving 9 bases not matched to a gene. The CDR3 reads CASSLDRRWKTEAFF. CDR3 sequence (DNA): TGTGCCAGCAGTTTGGACAGGAGATGGAAGACTGAAGCTTTCTTT.

This clonotype was picked up many times. The chain links TRBV20-1 to TRBJ2-5; the D is unclear. The closer fit of TRBJ2-4 to the DNA end suggests the J call may be wrong. The CDR3 covers 13 residues. Germline CDR1 is DFQATT and CDR2 is SNEGSKA (reference sequence). CDR3 amino acids: CSAKGPGRNIQYF. The CDR3 DNA follows: TGCAGTGCTAAAGGGCCAGGACGAAACATTCAGTACTTC.

For this clonotype: The junction departs from germline at one end; a sequencing error may be responsible. The V gene is TRBV20-1, the J gene TRBJ1-5; 7 nucleotides match TRBD1. The germline gives CDR1 DFQATT, CDR2 SNEGSKA (reference sequence). This CDR3 has 15 amino acids. This chain's CDR3 is CNARDKGARGQPQHF. The DNA for the CDR3 is TGCAATGCTAGAGATAAGGGGGCGAGAGGTCAGCCCCAGCATTTT.

This chain joins TRBV6-6 and TRBJ2-3; D possibly corresponds to TRBD2 (7 bases). Between the trimmed V and J ends, which lost 0 bases and 2 bases, there was a span of 15 bases. This CDR3 has 17 residues. Germline CDR1 MNHNY, CDR2 SVGAGI (reference sequence). CDR3 in amino acids: CASSYSPPRGHTDTQYF. The CDR3 DNA follows: TGTGCCAGCAGTTACTCCCCTCCGCGGGGGCACACAGATACGCAGTATTTT.

The V call is TRBV7-9, the J call TRBJ2-7, with D maybe TRBD1 (5 bases). Germline V gene sequence: CDR1 SEHNR, CDR2 FQNEAQ (reference sequence). The CDR3 contains 16 residues. V gave up 7 bases and J gave up 3 bases, with 22 bases separating them. CDR3 amino acids: CASTHRMGQGDYEQYF. The CDR3 DNA sequence: TGTGCCAGCACTCACCGAATGGGGCAAGGGGACTACGAGCAGTACTTC.